This record looks at one TCR beta chain sequence and its context. Some clones are missing from TCRdb's copy, which holds only in-frame ones; the method was immunoSEQ multiplex PCR. The data hold some 100,000 clones, with approximately 92% observed a single time. The record originates from a study of blood T cell repertoires in COVID-19. Turning to the study itself: Acute and convalescent COVID-19 specimens originated in the United States, Italy and Spain. PBMCs, B-cell-depleted T cells, or T cells were the source of the cDNA or gDNA that made up the material.

The CDR3 is made up of 16 amino acids. CDR1 MNHEY and CDR2 SMNVEV come from the germline V gene (reference sequence). With V trimmed by 4 bases and J by 5 bases, 8 bases remained unmatched. The rearrangement uses TRBV27 and TRBJ1-2; 12 nucleotides match TRBD1. The TCR sequence derives from a middle-aged man with active COVID-19. Sequenced input: peripheral blood. The CDR3 spells CASSSLGQGAPYGYTF. CDR3 nucleotides: TGTGCCAGCAGTTCACTGGGACAGGGGGCACCGTATGGCTACACCTTC.